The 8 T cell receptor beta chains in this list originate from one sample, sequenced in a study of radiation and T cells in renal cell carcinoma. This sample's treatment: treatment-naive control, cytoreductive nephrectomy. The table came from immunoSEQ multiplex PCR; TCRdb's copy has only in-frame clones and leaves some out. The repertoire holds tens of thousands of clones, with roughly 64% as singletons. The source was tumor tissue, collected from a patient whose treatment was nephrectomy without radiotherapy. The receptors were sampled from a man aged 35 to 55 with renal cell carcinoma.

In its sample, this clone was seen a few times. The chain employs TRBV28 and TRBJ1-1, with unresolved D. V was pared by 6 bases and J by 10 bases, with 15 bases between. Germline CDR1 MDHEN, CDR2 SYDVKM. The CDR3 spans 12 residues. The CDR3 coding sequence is TGTGCCAGCAGCTTCCGTGGAGTAGGAGCTTTCTTT. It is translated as CASSFRGVGAFF.

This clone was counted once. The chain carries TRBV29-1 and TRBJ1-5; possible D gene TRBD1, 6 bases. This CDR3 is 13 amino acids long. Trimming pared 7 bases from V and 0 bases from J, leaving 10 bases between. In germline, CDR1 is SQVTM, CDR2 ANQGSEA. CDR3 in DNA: TGCAGCGATCCAGGGGTTAGCAATCAGCCCCAGCATTTT. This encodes CSDPGVSNQPQHF.

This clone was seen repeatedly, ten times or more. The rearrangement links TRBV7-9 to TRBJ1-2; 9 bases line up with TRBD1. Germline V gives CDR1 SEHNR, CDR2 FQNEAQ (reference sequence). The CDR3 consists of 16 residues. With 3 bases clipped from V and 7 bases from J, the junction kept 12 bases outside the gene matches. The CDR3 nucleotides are TGTGCCAGCAGCTTGGGGACAGGGACAGGATTGGGTGGCTACACCTTC. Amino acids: CASSLGTGTGLGGYTF.

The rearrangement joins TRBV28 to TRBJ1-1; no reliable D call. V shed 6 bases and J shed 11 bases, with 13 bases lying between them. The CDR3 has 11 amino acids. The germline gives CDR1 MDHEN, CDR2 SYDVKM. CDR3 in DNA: TGTGCCAGCAGCTCCTACAGTGGGGCTTTCTTT. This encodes CASSSYSGAFF.

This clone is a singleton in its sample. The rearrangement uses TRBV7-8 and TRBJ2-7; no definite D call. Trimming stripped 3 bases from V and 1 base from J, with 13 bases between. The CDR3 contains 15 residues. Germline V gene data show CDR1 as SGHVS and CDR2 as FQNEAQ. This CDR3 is CASSFDGHGSYEQYF. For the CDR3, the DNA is TGTGCCAGCAGCTTCGACGGGCATGGTTCCTACGAGCAGTACTTC. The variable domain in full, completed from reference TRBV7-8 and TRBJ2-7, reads GAGVSQSPRYKVAKRGQDVALRCDPISGHVSLFWYQQALGQGPEFLTYFQNEAQLDKSGLPSDRFFAERPEGSVSTLKIQRTQQEDSAVYLCASSFDGHGSYEQYFGPGTRLTVT.

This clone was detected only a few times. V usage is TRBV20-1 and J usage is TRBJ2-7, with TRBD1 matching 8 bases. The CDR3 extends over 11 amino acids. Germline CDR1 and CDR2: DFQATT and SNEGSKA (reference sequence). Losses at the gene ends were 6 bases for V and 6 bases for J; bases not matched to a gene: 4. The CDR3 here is CSAQGQVEQYV. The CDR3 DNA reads TGCAGTGCCCAGGGACAGGTCGAGCAGTACGTC.

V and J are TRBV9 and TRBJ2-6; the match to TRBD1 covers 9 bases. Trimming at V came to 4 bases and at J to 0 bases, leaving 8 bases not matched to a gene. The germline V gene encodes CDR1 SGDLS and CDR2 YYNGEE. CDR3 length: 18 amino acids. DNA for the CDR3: TGTGCCAGCAGCCCCCGGGACAGGGTCCCCTCTGGGGCCAACGTCCTGACTTTC. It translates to CASSPRDRVPSGANVLTF.

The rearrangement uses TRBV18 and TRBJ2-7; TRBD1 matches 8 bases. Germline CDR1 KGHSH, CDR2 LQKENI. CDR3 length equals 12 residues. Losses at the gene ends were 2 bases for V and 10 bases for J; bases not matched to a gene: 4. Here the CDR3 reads CASSPGQGPQYV. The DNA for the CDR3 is TGTGCCAGCTCACCAGGACAGGGCCCTCAGTACGTC.